What follows are 5 T cell receptor beta chains derived from one specimen sequenced in a study of control samples from healthy donors and cancer patients. Data came from immunoSEQ multiplex PCR; TCRdb stores just in-frame clones and leaves some out. The sample has 95,000 to 150,000 clones; around 90% are singletons. Material for sequencing was blood. The origin of the receptors is a man aged 40-50 years in good health.

V gene TRBV19 combines with J gene TRBJ2-5; D gene ambiguous. Per the germline V gene, CDR1 is LNHDA and CDR2 is SQIVND (reference sequence). The CDR3 runs 12 residues. The DNA for the CDR3 is TGTGCTACATCAGAACGCAGAAGGACCCAGTACTTC. Encoded protein: CATSERRRTQYF.

This clone appeared a few times. The rearrangement uses TRBV4-3 and TRBJ1-5; no firm D call. CDR3 size: 15 residues. Trimming left V 0 bases short and J 5 bases short, with 11 bases between. Germline loops: CDR1 LGHNA, CDR2 YSLEER. CDR3 DNA: TGCGCCAGCAGCCAAGATTCGTCCGGGGATCAGCCCCAGCATTTT. It is translated as CASSQDSSGDQPQHF.

The chain employs TRBV5-4 and TRBJ2-5, with a weak D call TRBD2 (7 bases). This CDR3 contains 15 residues. The V gene's germline CDR1 is SGHNT and CDR2 YYREEE (reference sequence). The V gene lost 0 bases and the J gene lost 4 bases, with 13 bases spanning the gap. The CDR3 loop is CASSLGGGAPETQYF. In nucleotides, the CDR3 is TGTGCCAGCAGCTTGGGTGGGGGGGCCCCAGAGACCCAGTACTTC.

The chain links TRBV10-2 to TRBJ2-1, with 10 bases fitting TRBD1. V shed 5 bases and J 6 bases; nucleotides not matched to a gene: 4. Germline CDR1 is WSHSY and CDR2 is SAAADI. The CDR3 is 14 amino acids. As DNA, the CDR3 is TGCGCCAGCAGTCCGGGACAGGGGCCCAATGAGCAGTTCTTC. Residues: CASSPGQGPNEQFF.

This chain joins TRBV30 and TRBJ2-5; 10 bases are a match to TRBD2. CDR3 length: 15 residues. Germline CDR1 reads GTSNPN; CDR2 reads SVGIG (reference sequence). Trimming cost V 0 bases and J 6 bases; bases outside gene matches: 7. In nucleotides, the CDR3 is TGTGCCTGGAGTGTTCCTAGCGGGGGTGGAAAGACCCAGTACTTC. It specifies CAWSVPSGGGKTQYF.